The 32 T cell receptor beta chains reported below all come from one sample, sequenced in a study of cytotoxic CD8 clonotypes in ibrutinib-treated CLL. TCRdb's copy holds only in-frame clones and misses some; the assay was immunoSEQ multiplex PCR. In the table there are about 160,000 clones, roughly 80% of which are singletons. Sequenced material: PBMCs, taken after 24 months of ibrutinib treatment. The receptor source for this set is a human donor with chronic lymphocytic leukemia.

This rearrangement joins TRBV5-1 to TRBJ2-1; D perhaps matches TRBD1 (5 bases). Germline values: CDR1 SGHRS, CDR2 YFSETQ. Trimming stripped 0 bases from V and 4 bases from J, with 11 bases between. This CDR3 contains 15 residues. The CDR3 here is CASSLARADYNEQFF. In nucleotides, the CDR3 is TGCGCCAGCAGCTTGGCCAGGGCCGATTACAATGAGCAGTTCTTC.

The gene calls are TRBV9 and TRBJ2-5; TRBD1 agrees at 7 bases. In germline, CDR1 is SGDLS, CDR2 YYNGEE. This CDR3 has 15 residues. With V trimmed by 4 bases and J by 5 bases, 11 bases remained unmatched. The CDR3 protein is CASSLRQGVHETQYF. CDR3 coding DNA: TGTGCCAGCAGCTTAAGACAGGGAGTGCACGAGACCCAGTACTTC.

The chain uses TRBV6-1 and TRBJ1-1; TRBD1 is a possible D gene (5 bases). From germline, CDR1 is MNHNS and CDR2 SASEGT. This CDR3 has 12 residues. Trimming removed 11 bases from V and 3 bases from J, with 13 bases in between. The CDR3 sequence: CAGRDFYTEAFF. The DNA of the CDR3 is TGTGCCGGACGGGACTTTTACACTGAAGCTTTCTTT.

The rearrangement joins TRBV6-1 to TRBJ2-2, with 10 nucleotides matching TRBD1. Germline CDR1 MNHNS, CDR2 SASEGT. The V and J ends lost 10 bases and 7 bases, in that order; junction bases with no gene match: 6. The CDR3 runs 13 residues. CDR3 nucleotides: TGTGCCACCCTGGACAGGGGGAACGGGGAGCTGTTTTTT. Its translation is CATLDRGNGELFF.

This chain joins TRBV6-5 and TRBJ2-2; D is possibly TRBD1 (6 bases). The CDR3 loop spans 16 amino acids. V shed 0 bases and J shed 4 bases, with 12 bases lying between them. CDR1 MNHEY and CDR2 SVGAGI come from the germline V gene. The chain's CDR3 is CASSYSDRSPTGELFF. CDR3 in DNA: TGTGCCAGCAGTTACTCCGACAGGTCTCCCACCGGGGAGCTGTTTTTT.

This clone was seen a single time. The chain joins TRBV6-5 to TRBJ2-5; D may correspond to TRBD1 or TRBD2 (6 bases each). The CDR3 extends over 13 amino acids. The ends were cut back, 7 bases at V and 7 bases at J, with 16 bases in the middle. Germline CDR1 MNHEY, CDR2 SVGAGI. CDR3 in amino acids: CASTQGGIGTQYF. The CDR3 DNA sequence: TGTGCCAGCACCCAAGGGGGGATCGGGACCCAGTACTTC.

This sequence joins TRBV15 and TRBJ2-2, with 9 bases fitting TRBD2. The trim removed 1 base at V and 1 base at J, leaving 10 bases unmatched. Germline CDR1 reads LNHNV; CDR2 reads YYDKDF (reference sequence). This CDR3 region has 19 residues. CDR3 nucleotides: TGTGCCACCAGCAGAGGCTTCGCACTAGCGGGCGAGAACACCGGGGAGCTGTTTTTT. Translation: CATSRGFALAGENTGELFF.

V is TRBV7-6 and J is TRBJ1-5; D gene ambiguous. CDR3 length: 14 amino acids. The germline V gene encodes CDR1 SGHVS and CDR2 FNYEAQ. Trimming removed 3 bases at V and 2 bases at J, with 8 bases between. The CDR3 protein is CASSLGYGNQPQHF. CDR3 DNA: TGTGCCAGCAGCTTGGGTTATGGCAATCAGCCCCAGCATTTT.

The V call is TRBV11-2, the J call TRBJ2-3; TRBD2 agrees at 12 bases. V gave up 6 bases and J gave up 2 bases; unmatched junction bases: 6. Germline CDR1 reads SGHAT; CDR2 reads FQNNGV. The CDR3 extends over 16 amino acids. The CDR3 sequence: CASSLTSGGLTDTQYF. In DNA form, the CDR3 reads TGTGCCAGCAGTCTTACTAGCGGGGGGCTCACAGATACGCAGTATTTT.

V and J are TRBV11-3 and TRBJ2-4; TRBD2 matches at 8 bases. The CDR3 extends over 13 amino acids. J was trimmed by 7 bases and V by 3 bases; bases with no gene match: 2. The germline CDR1 and CDR2 sequences are SGHNT and YENEEA. The CDR3 spells CASSFTGGNIQYF. For the CDR3, the DNA is TGTGCCAGCAGCTTCACGGGAGGGAACATTCAGTACTTC.

The chain recombines TRBV4-1 with TRBJ2-4, with D maybe TRBD1 (6 bases). CDR1 and CDR2 (germline): MGHRA, YSYEKL. The V end was cut by 1 base, the J end by 0 bases, with 10 bases between. The CDR3 consists of 16 residues. The CDR3 reads CASSQGDTPAKNIQYF. The CDR3 bases are TGCGCCAGCAGCCAAGGGGACACACCAGCCAAAAACATTCAGTACTTC.

The chain joins TRBV2 to TRBJ1-1; D ambiguous. The CDR3 covers 13 residues. Trimming pared 7 bases from V and 1 base from J, leaving 10 bases between. Germline CDR1 SNHLY, CDR2 FYNNEI. The CDR3: CASMPRSNTEAFF. CDR3 DNA sequence: TGTGCCAGCATGCCCCGATCGAACACTGAAGCTTTCTTT.

This sequence joins TRBV6-6 and TRBJ2-5, with D unresolved. The CDR3 totals 12 residues. The germline V and J ends were trimmed by 6 bases and 0 bases, with 5 bases remaining between them. The V gene's germline CDR1 is MNHNY and CDR2 SVGAGI (reference sequence). The DNA for the CDR3 is TGTGCCAGCAGGGCGTACCAAGAGACCCAGTACTTC. Translating gives CASRAYQETQYF.

The chain joins TRBV7-3 to TRBJ2-2; 10 bases are shared with TRBD2. CDR1 is SGHTA and CDR2 is FQGTGA in the germline V gene. There are 17 residues in the CDR3. The ends lost 4 bases at V and 5 bases at J; junction bases unmatched: 10. DNA of the CDR3: TGTGCCAGCAGCTCCTCGAGAGCGGGAGGGAAAACCGGGGAGCTGTTTTTT. This gives the protein CASSSSRAGGKTGELFF.

The chain recombines TRBV6-1 with TRBJ1-5; D is uncertain. Germline CDR1 reads MNHNS; CDR2 reads SASEGT. The CDR3 is 13 amino acids. V dropped 5 bases and J dropped 4 bases, with 9 bases sitting between them. This chain's CDR3 is CASSLRINQPQHF. CDR3 DNA: TGTGCCAGCAGTTTGCGGATTAATCAGCCCCAGCATTTT.

The chain combines TRBV6-5 with TRBJ1-4; the D is unclear. Trimming shortened V by 0 bases and J by 0 bases, and 5 bases separated the two germline ends. Germline V lookup: CDR1 MNHEY, CDR2 SVGAGI. The CDR3 is made up of 15 amino acids. The CDR3 is CASSYSGSTNEKLFF. The CDR3, as DNA: TGTGCCAGCAGTTACTCGGGGTCAACTAATGAAAAACTGTTTTTT.

The chain combines TRBV5-1 with TRBJ1-2; tentatively, D is TRBD1 (6 bases). V lost 0 bases and J lost 4, with 10 bases in between. Germline V gives CDR1 SGHRS, CDR2 YFSETQ. The CDR3 extends over 14 amino acids. The CDR3 DNA is TGCGCCAGCAGCTTGGGACAGGAGATCTATGGCTACACCTTC. Its translation: CASSLGQEIYGYTF.

The gene calls are TRBV19 and TRBJ1-1; D possibly corresponds to TRBD1 (5 bases). Germline CDR1 reads LNHDA; CDR2 reads SQIVND (reference sequence). The CDR3 sequence is 15 residues long. V was cut by 2 bases and J by 0 bases, with 10 bases left in between. The CDR3: CASSIRGRVNTEAFF. The DNA for the CDR3 is TGTGCCAGTAGTATAAGGGGCAGGGTGAACACTGAAGCTTTCTTT.

The V call is TRBV13, the J call TRBJ2-1; 7 bases fit TRBD2. This CDR3 region has 16 residues. The ends lost 4 bases at V and 0 bases at J; junction bases unmatched: 6. Germline lookup yields CDR1 PRHDT and CDR2 FYEKMQ (reference sequence). The CDR3 region has the DNA TGTGCCAGCAGCTCCTGGGACTATCGCTCCTACAATGAGCAGTTCTTC. Translated: CASSSWDYRSYNEQFF. Looking up the rest from reference TRBV13 and TRBJ2-1 gives the full variable domain: AAGVIQSPRHLIKEKRETATLKCYPIPRHDTVYWYQQGPGQDPQFLISFYEKMQSDKGSIPDRFSAQQFSDYHSELNMSSLELGDSALYFCASSSWDYRSYNEQFFGPGTRLTVL.

The chain has TRBV28 and TRBJ2-7; 8 bases align to TRBD1. With 6 bases clipped from V and 6 bases from J, the junction kept 13 bases outside the gene matches. The CDR3 is 15 amino acids. Germline V lookup: CDR1 MDHEN, CDR2 SYDVKM. CDR3 nucleotide sequence: TGTGCCAGCAGGCCTCAAGGACAGGGCGGCGGCGAGCAGTACTTC. Protein: CASRPQGQGGGEQYF.

There are a few counts of this clone. V gene TRBV28 combines with J gene TRBJ1-5, with 8 bases aligning to TRBD1. The CDR3 is made up of 14 amino acids. From germline, CDR1 is MDHEN and CDR2 SYDVKM. The ends lost 6 bases at V and 7 bases at J; junction bases unmatched: 8. CDR3 DNA sequence: TGTGCCAGCAGCATAGACAGGGGCGACCAGCCCCAGCATTTT. Translating gives CASSIDRGDQPQHF. The variable domain in full, with the rest retrieved from reference TRBV28 and TRBJ1-5, is DVKVTQSSRYLVKRTGEKVFLECVQDMDHENMFWYRQDPGLGLRLIYFSYDVKMKEKGDIPEGYSVSREKKERFSLILESASTNQTSMYLCASSIDRGDQPQHFGDGTRLSIL.

The genes are TRBV28 and TRBJ1-5; D gene uncertain. V gave up 2 bases and J gave up 4 bases, with 21 bases separating them. The V gene's germline CDR1 is MDHEN and CDR2 SYDVKM. This CDR3 has 18 amino acids. CDR3 coding DNA: TGTGCCAGCAGTTTACCTTCCCAGACATACCGGACTAATCAGCCCCAGCATTTT. Protein product: CASSLPSQTYRTNQPQHF.

Written as DNA, the CDR3 is TGCGCCAGCAGCTTCGGACAGGGTGGGGAGACCCAGTACTTC. Translation gives CASSFGQGGETQYF. This sequence joins TRBV5-1 and TRBJ2-5; TRBD1 matches 8 bases. This CDR3 has 14 residues. Losses at the gene ends were 2 bases for V and 5 bases for J; bases not matched to a gene: 5. In germline, CDR1 is SGHRS, CDR2 YFSETQ.

V is TRBV7-2 and J is TRBJ2-1; perhaps TRBD2 as D (6 bases). CDR1 is SGHTA and CDR2 is FQGNSA in the germline V gene. This CDR3 contains 17 residues. V lost 2 bases to trimming and J lost 8 bases, with 22 bases between them. CDR3 bases: TGTGCCAGCAGCTTAATCGCGGGATCCCCCTCGGGAGATGAGCAGTTCTTC. Residues: CASSLIAGSPSGDEQFF. The complete variable domain, with remaining parts taken from reference TRBV7-2 and TRBJ2-1, reads GAGVSQSPSNKVTEKGKDVELRCDPISGHTALYWYRQSLGQGLEFLIYFQGNSAPDKSGLPSDRFSAERTGGSVSTLTIQRTQQEDSAVYLCASSLIAGSPSGDEQFFGPGTRLTVL.

The CDR3 DNA is TGTGCCAGCAGCCTGGGCGGGACTAGCACAGATACGCAGTATTTT. Protein product: CASSLGGTSTDTQYF. V and J are TRBV6-5 and TRBJ2-3, with D possibly being TRBD2 (6 bases). Germline V gene sequence: CDR1 MNHEY, CDR2 SVGAGI. This CDR3 contains 15 residues. V shed 6 bases and J shed 0 bases, with 13 bases lying between them.

Turning to this clone: One junction end does not reproduce the germline sequence, and a read error may be involved. The J gene is TRBJ2-3, the V gene TRBV7-7; TRBD2 aligns across 8 bases. CDR1 SSHAT and CDR2 FNYEAQ come from the germline V gene (reference sequence). The CDR3 has 15 amino acids. The chain's CDR3 is CASSLFSGRHDTQYF. As DNA, the CDR3 is TGTGCTAGCAGCTTATTCAGCGGGAGACATGATACGCAGTATTTT.

Notes on this clone: This specimen includes other DNA sequences encoding the same CDR3. The V gene is TRBV5-1, the J gene TRBJ1-5; D not certain. CDR1 SGHRS and CDR2 YFSETQ come from the germline V gene. V lost 0 bases to trimming and J lost 3 bases, with 10 bases between them. The CDR3 sequence is 15 residues long. CDR3 sequence reads: CASSLGGRINQPQHF. The DNA for the CDR3 is TGCGCCAGCAGCTTGGGCGGGCGGATCAATCAGCCCCAGCATTTT.

The rearrangement joins TRBV6-1 to TRBJ1-2, with D possibly being TRBD1 (5 bases). With 9 bases removed from V and 3 bases from J, the gap between germline ends came to 11 bases. Germline V gene lookup returns CDR1 MNHNS and CDR2 SASEGT. There are 12 residues in the CDR3. DNA for the CDR3: TGTGCCAGTATCAGGGAGGACTATGGCTACACCTTC. Its translation: CASIREDYGYTF.

A single count supports this clone. The chain has TRBV5-4 and TRBJ2-1; D remains unclear. This CDR3 is 16 amino acids long. The germline CDR1 and CDR2 sequences are SGHNT and YYREEE (reference sequence). V was clipped by 0 bases and J by 5 bases, with 15 bases between them. The CDR3 nucleotides read TGTGCCAGCAGCTTGGGTAAATTGGCGTCCAACAATGAGCAGTTCTTC. Translation gives CASSLGKLASNNEQFF.

The V gene is TRBV15, the J gene TRBJ1-5; 7 positions match TRBD1. Germline V gene lookup returns CDR1 LNHNV and CDR2 YYDKDF (reference sequence). This CDR3 spans 18 amino acids. V shed 0 bases and J 0 bases; nucleotides not matched to a gene: 8. The chain's CDR3 is CATSREGRQGVSNQPQHF. The CDR3 coding sequence is TGTGCCACCAGCAGAGAGGGTAGACAGGGCGTTAGCAATCAGCCCCAGCATTTT.

The rearrangement uses TRBV19 and TRBJ2-1, with 7 bases aligning to TRBD2. The germline V gene encodes CDR1 LNHDA and CDR2 SQIVND (reference sequence). The CDR3 covers 15 residues. The ends lost 4 bases at V and 4 bases at J; junction bases unmatched: 7. This CDR3 is CASSRSGGPYNEQFF. CDR3 nucleotide sequence: TGTGCCAGTAGTAGGTCGGGAGGCCCGTACAATGAGCAGTTCTTC.

This clone occurred a few times. V usage is TRBV6-7 and J usage is TRBJ1-2; 7 positions agree with TRBD1. Being an ORF, TRBV6-7 has a function that is uncertain. The ends lost 8 bases at V and 2 bases at J; junction bases unmatched: 11. The CDR3 is 15 residues long. Here the CDR3 reads CASRLRQGANYGYTF. The CDR3 coding sequence is TGTGCCAGCCGCCTACGACAGGGAGCAAACTATGGCTACACCTTC.